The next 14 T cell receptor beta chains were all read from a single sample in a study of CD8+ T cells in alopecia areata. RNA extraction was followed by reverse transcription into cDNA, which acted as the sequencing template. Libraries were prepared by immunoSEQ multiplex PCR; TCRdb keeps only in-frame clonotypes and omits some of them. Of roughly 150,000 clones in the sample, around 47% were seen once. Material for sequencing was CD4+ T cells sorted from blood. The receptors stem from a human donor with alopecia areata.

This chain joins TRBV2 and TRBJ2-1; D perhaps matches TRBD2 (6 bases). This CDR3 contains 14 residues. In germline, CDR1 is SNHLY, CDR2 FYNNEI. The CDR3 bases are TGTGTCGTCCACGGAGGGATTACCCCCGATGAGCAGTTCTTC. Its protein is CVVHGGITPDEQFF.

This CDR3 reads CASSLGTSGSRGGETQYF. The CDR3 DNA reads as TGTGCCAGCAGCCTGGGAACTAGCGGGAGTAGAGGGGGAGAGACCCAGTACTTC. V and J are TRBV7-2 and TRBJ2-5; the match to TRBD2 covers 11 bases. Germline CDR1 is SGHTA and CDR2 is FQGNSA. The CDR3 loop spans 18 amino acids. The trim removed 5 bases at V and 4 bases at J, leaving 15 bases unmatched.

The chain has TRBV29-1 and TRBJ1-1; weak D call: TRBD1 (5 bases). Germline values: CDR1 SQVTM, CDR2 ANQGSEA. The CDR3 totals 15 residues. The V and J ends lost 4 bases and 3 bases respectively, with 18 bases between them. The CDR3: CSVVGVSGVDTEAFF. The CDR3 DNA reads TGCAGCGTTGTGGGGGTCAGTGGGGTGGACACTGAAGCTTTCTTT.

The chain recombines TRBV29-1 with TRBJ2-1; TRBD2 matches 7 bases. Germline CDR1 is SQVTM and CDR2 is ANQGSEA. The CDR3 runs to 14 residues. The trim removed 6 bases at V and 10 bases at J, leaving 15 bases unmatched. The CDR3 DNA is TGCAGCGTAGGGCTAGCGGCTGCCTTTAGGGAGCAGTTCTTC. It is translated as CSVGLAAAFREQFF.

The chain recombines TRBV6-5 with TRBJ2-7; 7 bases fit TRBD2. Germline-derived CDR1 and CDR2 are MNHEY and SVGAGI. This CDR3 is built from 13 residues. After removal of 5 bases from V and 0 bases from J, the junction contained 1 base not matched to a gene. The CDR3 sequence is CASSRTSSYEQYF. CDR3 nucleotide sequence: TGTGCCAGCAGTCGGACTAGCTCCTACGAGCAGTACTTC.

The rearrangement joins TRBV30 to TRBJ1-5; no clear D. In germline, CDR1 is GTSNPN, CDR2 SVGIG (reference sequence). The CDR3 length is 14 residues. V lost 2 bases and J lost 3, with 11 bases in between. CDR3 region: CAWSPRRVNQPQHF. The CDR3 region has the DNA TGTGCCTGGAGTCCACGTAGGGTCAATCAGCCCCAGCATTTT.

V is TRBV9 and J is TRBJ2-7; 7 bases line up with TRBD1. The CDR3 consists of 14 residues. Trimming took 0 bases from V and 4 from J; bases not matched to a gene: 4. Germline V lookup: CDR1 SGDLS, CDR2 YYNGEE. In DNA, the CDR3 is TGTGCCAGCAGCGTAGCCGGGACAGATTACGAGCAGTACTTC. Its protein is CASSVAGTDYEQYF.

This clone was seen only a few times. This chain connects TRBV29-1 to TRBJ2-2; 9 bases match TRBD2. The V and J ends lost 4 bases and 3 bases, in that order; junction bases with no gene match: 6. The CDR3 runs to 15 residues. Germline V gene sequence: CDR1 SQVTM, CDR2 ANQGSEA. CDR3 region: CSVGASGKDTGELFF. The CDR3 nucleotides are TGCAGCGTTGGGGCTAGCGGGAAAGACACCGGGGAGCTGTTTTTT.

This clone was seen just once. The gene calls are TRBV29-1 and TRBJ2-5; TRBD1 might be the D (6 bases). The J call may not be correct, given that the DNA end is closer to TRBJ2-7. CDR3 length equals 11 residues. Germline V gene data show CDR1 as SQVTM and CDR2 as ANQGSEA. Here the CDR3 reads CSVQGTYEQYF. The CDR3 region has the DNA TGCAGCGTTCAGGGGACCTACGAGCAGTACTTC.

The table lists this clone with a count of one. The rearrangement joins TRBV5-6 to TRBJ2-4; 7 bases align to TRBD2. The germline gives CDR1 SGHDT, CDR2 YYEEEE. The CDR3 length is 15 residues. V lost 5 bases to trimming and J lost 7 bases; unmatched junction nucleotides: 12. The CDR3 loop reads CASRPTGTGGNIQYF. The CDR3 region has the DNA TGTGCCAGCAGACCAACCGGGACCGGGGGGAACATTCAGTACTTC.

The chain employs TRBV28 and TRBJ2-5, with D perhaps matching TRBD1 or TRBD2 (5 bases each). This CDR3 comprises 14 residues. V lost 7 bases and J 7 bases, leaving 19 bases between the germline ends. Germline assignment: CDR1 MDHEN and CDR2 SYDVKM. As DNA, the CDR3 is TGTGCCAGCACCCCGGGACCGACATACGGGACCCAGTACTTC. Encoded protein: CASTPGPTYGTQYF. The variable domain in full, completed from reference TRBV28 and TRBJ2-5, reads DVKVTQSSRYLVKRTGEKVFLECVQDMDHENMFWYRQDPGLGLRLIYFSYDVKMKEKGDIPEGYSVSREKKERFSLILESASTNQTSMYLCASTPGPTYGTQYFGPGTRLLVL.

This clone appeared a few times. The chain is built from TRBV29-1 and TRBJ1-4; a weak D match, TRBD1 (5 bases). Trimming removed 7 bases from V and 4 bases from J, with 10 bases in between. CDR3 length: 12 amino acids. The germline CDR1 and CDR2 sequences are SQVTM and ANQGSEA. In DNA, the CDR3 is TGCAGCGCCCAGGGCAGTAATGAAAAACTGTTTTTT. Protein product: CSAQGSNEKLFF.

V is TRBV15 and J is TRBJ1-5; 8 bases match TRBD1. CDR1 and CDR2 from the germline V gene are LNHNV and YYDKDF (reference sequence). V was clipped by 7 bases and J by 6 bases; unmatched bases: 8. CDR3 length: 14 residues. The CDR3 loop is CATTDRGRPQPQHF. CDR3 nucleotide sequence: TGTGCCACCACCGACAGGGGCCGGCCTCAGCCCCAGCATTTT.

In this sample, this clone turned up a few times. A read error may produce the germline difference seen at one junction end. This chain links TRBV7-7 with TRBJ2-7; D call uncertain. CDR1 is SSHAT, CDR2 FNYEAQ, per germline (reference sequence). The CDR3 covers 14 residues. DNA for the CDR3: TGTGCTAGCAGCGCCGGGCCCGAGACCTACGAGCAGTACTTC. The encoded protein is CASSAGPETYEQYF. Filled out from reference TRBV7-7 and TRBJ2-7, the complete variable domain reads GAGVSQSPRYKVTKRGQDVTLRCDPISSHATLYWYQQALGQGPEFLTYFNYEAQPDKSGLPSDRFSAERPEGSISTLTIQRTEQRDSAMYRCASSAGPETYEQYFGPGTRLTVT.